Listed below are T cell receptor beta chains from one sample, sequenced in a study of spatial heterogeneity in lung cancer. TCRdb itself ran the 5' RACE reads through MiXCR, one entry per CDR3 protein. This sample carries 15,000 to 20,000 distinct CDR3 sequences, approximately 5.8% of them seen once, and the ten largest clones take approximately 6.2%. This specimen was lung tumor tissue, taken at surgery. The receptors here all came from a male donor with early-stage non-small cell lung cancer. The CDR3 runs from the conserved cysteine through the conserved F or W. Each record gives: D gene, V gene, clone size, CDR3 length, J gene, CDR3 DNA, CDR3 protein. The D gene is left open where the match is weak. Clone sizes are shown as how often the clone was seen (once, few, many) or a class if it is expanded.

-,TRBV5-5,many,15,TRBJ2-2,TGTGCCAGCAGCCGAGACAGCGCGAACACCGGGGAGCTGTTTTTT,CASSRDSANTGELFF
TRBD2,TRBV5-4,many,15,TRBJ2-1,TGTGCCAGCCTTTCCGCTAGCGGAGACAACAATGAGCAGTTCTTC,CASLSASGDNNEQFF
TRBD1,TRBV6-5,many,17,TRBJ1-6,TGTGCCAGCAGCCGAGGGACAGGGCCTAAGATGAGGTCACCCCTCCACTTT,CASSRGTGPKMRSPLHF
TRBD2,TRBV18,many,15,TRBJ2-3,TGTGCCAGCTCACCACCTAGCGGGACCACAGATACGCAGTATTTT,CASSPPSGTTDTQYF
-,TRBV7-6,many,15,TRBJ2-2,TGTGCCAGCAGCTTGTCGCAGGGTTCCCCCGGGGAGCTGTTTTTT,CASSLSQGSPGELFF
TRBD1,TRBV6-1,many,15,TRBJ1-2,TGTGCCAGCAGTAACTTGGACAGGTTAGGAGGTGGCTACACCTTC,CASSNLDRLGGGYTF
-,TRBV7-2,many,14,TRBJ1-5,TGTGCCAGCAGCTTCTACGGCGGCGATCAGCCCCAGCATTTT,CASSFYGGDQPQHF
TRBD1,TRBV12-5,medium-sized,13,TRBJ2-1,TGTGCTAGTGGTTTGGGACAGGGCAATGAGCAGTTCTTC,CASGLGQGNEQFF
TRBD2,TRBV29-1,many,15,TRBJ2-1,TGCAGCATGTCCTCGACTAGCGGGCCCTACAATGAGCAGTTCTTC,CSMSSTSGPYNEQFF
-,TRBV30,many,11,TRBJ2-1,TGTGCCTGGAAACTAAGGCATGAGCAGTTCTTC,CAWKLRHEQFF
-,TRBV5-1,many,15,TRBJ2-3,TGCGCCACCAAGAGGGGGGTAGACCTTTCGGGTACGCAGTATTTT,CATKRGVDLSGTQYF
-,TRBV7-2,many,13,TRBJ2-7,TGTGCCAGCAGCGGGACCGATACCTACGAGCAGTACTTC,CASSGTDTYEQYF
TRBD2,TRBV20-1,many,18,TRBJ2-1,TGCAGTGCTAGAGATTCATATATCGGGACTAGCATCAACAATGAGCAGTTCTTC,CSARDSYIGTSINNEQFF
-,TRBV2,medium-sized,14,TRBJ2-3,TGTGCCAGCATTGGCCAGGGAGGAACAGATACGCAGTATTTT,CASIGQGGTDTQYF
-,TRBV6-1,many,12,TRBJ2-7,TGTGCCAGCAGTCCTAAATTTTACGAGCAGTACTTC,CASSPKFYEQYF
-,TRBV3-1,many,11,TRBJ2-2,TGTGCCAGCAGCCACGCGGGGGAGCTGTTTTTT,CASSHAGELFF
-,TRBV24-1,many,15,TRBJ2-7,TGTGCCACCAGTCACCATCAGGGGAAAGTCAACGAGCAGTACTTC,CATSHHQGKVNEQYF
-,TRBV3-1,many,13,TRBJ1-4,TGTGCCAGCAGGGACAGCGCGAATGAAAAACTGTTTTTT,CASRDSANEKLFF
-,TRBV12-3/TRBV12-4,many,14,TRBJ2-3,TGTGCCAGCAGTCTCCACCGGGGCACAGATACGCAGTATTTT,CASSLHRGTDTQYF
-,TRBV9,many,14,TRBJ1-1,TGTGCCAGCAGCGTAGGACAGCGGAACACTGAAGCTTTCTTT,CASSVGQRNTEAFF
TRBD1,TRBV12-3/TRBV12-4,many,13,TRBJ1-2,TGTGCCAGCAGTTTCGGTGGGGACAGTGGCTACACCTTC,CASSFGGDSGYTF
-,TRBV29-1,medium-sized,13,TRBJ1-2,TGCAGCGTTGAAAACCCTGTGACAGATGGCTACACCTTC,CSVENPVTDGYTF
-,TRBV6-5,many,14,TRBJ1-2,TGTGCCAGCAGTTACTCCGGGCAGGTGGATGGCTACACCTTC,CASSYSGQVDGYTF
-,TRBV6-5,many,14,TRBJ1-4,TGTGCCAGCAGTTACTGGGGGGATAATGAAAAACTGTTTTTT,CASSYWGDNEKLFF
TRBD2,TRBV6-4,many,15,TRBJ2-1,TGTGCCAGCAGTGACTCAAGAAGCGGGAGGGCTGAGCAGTTCTTC,CASSDSRSGRAEQFF
-,TRBV18,many,13,TRBJ2-1,TGTGCCAGCTCACCGCTAATGGATAATGAGCAGTTCTTC,CASSPLMDNEQFF
TRBD1,TRBV7-7,many,13,TRBJ2-3,TGTGCTAGCAGCTCCACAGGGGGCAATACGCAGTATTTT,CASSSTGGNTQYF
TRBD2,TRBV12-3/TRBV12-4,many,14,TRBJ2-7,TGTGCCAGCAGCTCCCTTAGCGGGAGTGGCGAGCAGTACTTC,CASSSLSGSGEQYF
-,TRBV20-1,many,11,TRBJ2-7,TGCAGTGCTACTAACCGCTACGAGCAGTACTTC,CSATNRYEQYF